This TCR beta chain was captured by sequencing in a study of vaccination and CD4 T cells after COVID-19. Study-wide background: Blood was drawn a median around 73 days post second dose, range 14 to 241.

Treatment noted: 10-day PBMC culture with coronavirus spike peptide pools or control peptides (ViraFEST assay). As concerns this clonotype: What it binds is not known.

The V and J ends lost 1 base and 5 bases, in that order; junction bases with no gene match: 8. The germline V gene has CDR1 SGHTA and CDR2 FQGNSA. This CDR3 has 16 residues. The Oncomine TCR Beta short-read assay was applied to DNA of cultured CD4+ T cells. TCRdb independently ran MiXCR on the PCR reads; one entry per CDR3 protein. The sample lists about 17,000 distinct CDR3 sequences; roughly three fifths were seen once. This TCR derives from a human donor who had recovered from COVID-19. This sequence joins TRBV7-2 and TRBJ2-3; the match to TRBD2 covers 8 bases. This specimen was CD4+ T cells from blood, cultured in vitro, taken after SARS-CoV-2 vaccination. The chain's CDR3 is CASSLDGRGGVDTQYF. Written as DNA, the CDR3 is TGTGCCAGCAGCTTAGACGGTCGGGGGGGGGTAGATACGCAGTATTTT.